This T cell receptor (beta chain) was recovered during a study of T cell clonality in common variable immunodeficiency. The V gene lost 3 bases and the J gene lost 7 bases, with 10 bases spanning the gap. Germline V gene data show CDR1 as SGHAT and CDR2 as FQNNGV. This CDR3 has 14 residues. This clone came up many times. The read terminates 3 residues before the CDR3 end, so the remaining end is supplied by the germline J gene. Measured with immunoSEQ multiplex PCR; TCRdb has only the in-frame clones, and not every one. The sample was found to contain around 50,000 clones, and every one recurs. The chain has TRBV11-2 and TRBJ1-6; perhaps TRBD1 as D (6 bases). The sequenced sample consisted of peripheral blood mononuclear cells. This receptor was identified in a person aged 18 to 70 in good health. The covered CDR3 bases are TGTGCCAGCAGCTTGAGTCAGGGGAATTCACCC. It encodes CASSLSQGNSP. The full-length CDR3 reads as CASSLSQGNSPLHF. Drawing the rest from reference TRBV11-2 and TRBJ1-6, the complete variable domain is EAGVAQSPRYKIIEKRQSVAFWCNPISGHATLYWYQQILGQGPKLLIQFQNNGVVDDSQLPKDRFSAERLKGVDSTLKIQPAKLEDSAVYLCASSLSQGNSPLHFGNGTRLTVT.